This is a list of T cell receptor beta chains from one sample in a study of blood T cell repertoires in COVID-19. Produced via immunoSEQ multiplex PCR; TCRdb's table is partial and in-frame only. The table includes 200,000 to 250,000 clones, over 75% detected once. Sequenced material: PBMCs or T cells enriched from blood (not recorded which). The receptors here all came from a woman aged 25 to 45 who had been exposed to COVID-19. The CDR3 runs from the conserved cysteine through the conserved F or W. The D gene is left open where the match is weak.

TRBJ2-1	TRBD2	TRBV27	CASSLLAGGTFYNEQFF
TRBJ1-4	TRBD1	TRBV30	CALSGDRAGEKLFF
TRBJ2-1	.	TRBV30	CAWSVRSGNEQFF
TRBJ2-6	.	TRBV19	CASSMVGGSGANVLTF
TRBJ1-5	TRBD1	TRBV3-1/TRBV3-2	CASSQIAGTGSQPQHF
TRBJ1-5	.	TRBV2	CASSDRYNQPQHF
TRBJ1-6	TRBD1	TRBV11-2	CASRGQGTANSPLHF
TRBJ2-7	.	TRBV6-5	CASSMSRDTYEQYF
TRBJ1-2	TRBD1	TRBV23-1	CAGRTGDGYTF
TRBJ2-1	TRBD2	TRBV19	CASSPGTSGSASYNEQFF
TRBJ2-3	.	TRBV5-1	CASSLAADTQYF
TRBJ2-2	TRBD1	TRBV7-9	CASSSRDRATTGELFF
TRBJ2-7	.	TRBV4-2	CASSQYPSGEQYF
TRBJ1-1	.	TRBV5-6	CASSLGQGRAEAFF
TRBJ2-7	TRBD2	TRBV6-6	CASSYSGLAGDYEQYF
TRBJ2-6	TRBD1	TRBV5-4	CASSPQTGLLTF
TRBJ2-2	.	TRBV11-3	CASSPGGNTGELFF
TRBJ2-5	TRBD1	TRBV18	CASSPGQGQETQYF
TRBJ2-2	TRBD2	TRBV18	CASSPGTSGLTGELFF
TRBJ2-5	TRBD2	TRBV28	CASSFSRGSGKETQYF
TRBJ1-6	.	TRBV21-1	CASPHGLHNSPLHF
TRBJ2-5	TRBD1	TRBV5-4	CASSSGTGKKTQYF
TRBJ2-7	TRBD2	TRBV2	CASSGLAGAVYEQYF
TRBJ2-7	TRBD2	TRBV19	CASSPLGTSGRNEQYF
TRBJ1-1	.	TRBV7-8	CASIGGGTEAFF
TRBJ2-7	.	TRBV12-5	CASGHLVRGIDEQYF
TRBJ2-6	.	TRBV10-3	CAITPGDTSGANVLTF
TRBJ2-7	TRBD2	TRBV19	CASSMVLAGGPREQYF
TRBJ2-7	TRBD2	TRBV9	CASSEGLAYYEQYF
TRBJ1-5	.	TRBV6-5	CASRINPRDQPQHF
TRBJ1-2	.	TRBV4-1	CASSQDQGWGYTF
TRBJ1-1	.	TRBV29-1	CSVEDRLDLTEAFF
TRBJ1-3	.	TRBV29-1	CSVGTIGNTIYF
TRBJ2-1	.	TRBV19	CASSRSGRQYNEQFF
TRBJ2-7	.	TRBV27	CASSFDRVTSSYEQYF